These 8 T cell receptor beta chains share one sample of origin, sequenced in a study of blood T cell repertoires in COVID-19. Produced via immunoSEQ multiplex PCR; TCRdb's table is partial and in-frame only. The table has under 200,000 clones, around nine tenths seen once. The sequencing input was peripheral blood. The receptor set was obtained from a man between 60 and 75 years old with COVID-19, enrolled during active disease.

This chain joins TRBV7-9 and TRBJ2-7; the D gene is possibly TRBD2 (6 bases). The CDR3 is 15 amino acids. From germline, CDR1 is SEHNR and CDR2 FQNEAQ (reference sequence). The V end lost 4 bases, the J end lost 0 bases, and 13 bases lay between the germline ends. The CDR3 nucleotides read TGTGCCAGCAGCTACGGAGGGGAAAGCTCCTACGAGCAGTACTTC. It specifies CASSYGGESSYEQYF.

V usage is TRBV27 and J usage is TRBJ1-6; TRBD1 matches at 8 bases. Trimming at V came to 5 bases and at J to 6 bases, leaving 3 bases not matched to a gene. CDR1 is MNHEY, CDR2 SMNVEV, per germline (reference sequence). CDR3 size: 14 residues. As DNA, the CDR3 is TGTGCCAGCAGTCTCGGACAGGGTAATTCACCCCTCCACTTT. It encodes CASSLGQGNSPLHF.

Comments on this clone: The sample has other DNA sequences that encode this CDR3 too. J is TRBJ1-1 and V is TRBV29-1; the D is unclear. Trimming removed 6 bases at V and 1 base at J, with 9 bases between. The CDR3 length is 12 residues. Germline CDR1 SQVTM, CDR2 ANQGSEA. Here the CDR3 DNA reads TGCAGCGTGGCGGGCGGGAACACTGAAGCTTTCTTT. The encoded protein is CSVAGGNTEAFF.

The V and J genes are TRBV7-9 and TRBJ2-2; D unresolved. Per the germline V gene, CDR1 is SEHNR and CDR2 is FQNEAQ (reference sequence). This CDR3 is built from 14 residues. The V end was cut by 4 bases, the J end by 1 base, with 7 bases between. CDR3 residues: CASSYDLNTGELFF. The CDR3 DNA reads as TGTGCCAGCAGCTACGACTTGAACACCGGGGAGCTGTTTTTT.

V and J are TRBV27 and TRBJ2-3; 13 positions match TRBD2. Germline V gene lookup returns CDR1 MNHEY and CDR2 SMNVEV (reference sequence). The CDR3 spans 19 residues. Germline trimming cut 5 bases from V and 2 bases from J; bases unmatched to any gene: 13. In DNA form, the CDR3 reads TGTGCCAGCAGTCGTCGTGGACTAGCGGGGGCCGGCCCCACAGATACGCAGTATTTT. This translates into CASSRRGLAGAGPTDTQYF.

The V call is TRBV5-4, the J call TRBJ2-2; 7 nucleotides align to TRBD1. The V and J ends lost 0 bases and 4 bases, in that order; junction bases with no gene match: 3. This CDR3 has 15 residues. CDR1 SGHNT and CDR2 YYREEE come from the germline V gene (reference sequence). For the CDR3, the DNA is TGTGCCAGCAGCTTGGCGGGACAGATCACCGGGGAGCTGTTTTTT. It encodes CASSLAGQITGELFF. Complete variable domain (other parts from reference TRBV5-4 and TRBJ2-2): ETGVTQSPTHLIKTRGQQVTLRCSSQSGHNTVSWYQQALGQGPQFIFQYYREEENGRGNFPPRFSGLQFPNYSSELNVNALELDDSALYLCASSLAGQITGELFFGEGSRLTVL.

The rearrangement joins TRBV7-2 to TRBJ1-5; 7 bases match TRBD1. In germline, CDR1 is SGHTA, CDR2 FQGNSA. Losses at the gene ends were 4 bases for V and 3 bases for J; bases not matched to a gene: 12. CDR3 length: 17 residues. For the CDR3, the DNA is TGTGCCAGCAGCTCACGGGCGGACAGGATCCTCAATCAGCCCCAGCATTTT. It translates to CASSSRADRILNQPQHF.

This clone occurred a few times. The rearrangement uses TRBV10-3 and TRBJ1-2, with D possibly TRBD1 on 6 matching bases. Trimming left V 3 bases short and J 9 bases short, with 14 bases between. CDR1 and CDR2 from the germline V gene are ENHRY and SYGVKD. The CDR3 extends over 13 amino acids. For the CDR3, the DNA is TGTGCCATCAGTGACTCCGAGGGGGTCCGCTACACCTTC. Amino acids: CAISDSEGVRYTF.